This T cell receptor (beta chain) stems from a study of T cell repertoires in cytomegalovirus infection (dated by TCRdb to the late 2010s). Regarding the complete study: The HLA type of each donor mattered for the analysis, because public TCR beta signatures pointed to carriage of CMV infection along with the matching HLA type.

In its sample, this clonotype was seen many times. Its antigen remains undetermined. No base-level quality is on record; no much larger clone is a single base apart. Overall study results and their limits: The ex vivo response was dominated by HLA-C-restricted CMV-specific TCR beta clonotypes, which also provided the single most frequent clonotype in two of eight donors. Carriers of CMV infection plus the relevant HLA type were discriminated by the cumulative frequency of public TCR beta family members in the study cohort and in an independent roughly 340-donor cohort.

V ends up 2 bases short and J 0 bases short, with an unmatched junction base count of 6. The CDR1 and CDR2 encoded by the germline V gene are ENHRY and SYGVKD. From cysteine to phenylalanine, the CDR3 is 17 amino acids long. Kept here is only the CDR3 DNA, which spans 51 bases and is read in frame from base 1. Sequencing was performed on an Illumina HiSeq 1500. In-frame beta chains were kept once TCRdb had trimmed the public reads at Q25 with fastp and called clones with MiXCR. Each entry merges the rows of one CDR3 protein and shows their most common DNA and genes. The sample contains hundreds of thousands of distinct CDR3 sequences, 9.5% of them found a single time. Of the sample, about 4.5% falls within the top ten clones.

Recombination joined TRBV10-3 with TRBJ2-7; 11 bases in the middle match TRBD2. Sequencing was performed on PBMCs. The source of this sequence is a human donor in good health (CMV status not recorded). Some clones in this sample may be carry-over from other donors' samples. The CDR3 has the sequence CAISEGTSGILSYEQYF. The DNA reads TGTGCCATCAGTGAGGGGACTAGCGGTATACTCTCCTACGAGCAGTACTTC.